One TCR beta chain is described in this entry. Its specificity is not known. Other DNA sequences of this sample code for an identical CDR3. This specimen belongs to a study of shared clonotypes between healthy human individuals. The wider study: A donor's plate count was three for CD4 naive and three for CD4 memory; CD8 naive had two and CD8 memory one.

From germline, CDR1 is MDHEN and CDR2 SYDVKM. This CDR3 is built from 14 residues. Germline trimming cut 6 bases from V and 0 bases from J; bases unmatched to any gene: 2. General study points: Some naive CD4 clonotypes, 4% to 6%, turned up in common across a handful of donors. Sequencing depth was a factor that was expected to affect clonotype sharing among donors.

CD4+ cells underwent separation, giving CD45RA+ naive and CD45RA-negative memory subsets. Profiling relied on immunoSEQ multiplex PCR, and the TCRdb table lists in-frame clones only, not all of them. The sample records more than 1.2 million clones, just under 99% being singletons. This TCR was sampled from a man between 25 and 39 years old in good health. The sample consisted of naive CD4+ T cells sorted from blood. Subset meaning: CD45RA+ positively selected. The gene calls are TRBV28 and TRBJ2-7; 10 bases fit TRBD2. The CDR3 loop is CASRPSGSSYEQYF. CDR3 nucleotides: TGTGCCAGCAGACCTAGCGGGAGCTCCTACGAGCAGTACTTC.